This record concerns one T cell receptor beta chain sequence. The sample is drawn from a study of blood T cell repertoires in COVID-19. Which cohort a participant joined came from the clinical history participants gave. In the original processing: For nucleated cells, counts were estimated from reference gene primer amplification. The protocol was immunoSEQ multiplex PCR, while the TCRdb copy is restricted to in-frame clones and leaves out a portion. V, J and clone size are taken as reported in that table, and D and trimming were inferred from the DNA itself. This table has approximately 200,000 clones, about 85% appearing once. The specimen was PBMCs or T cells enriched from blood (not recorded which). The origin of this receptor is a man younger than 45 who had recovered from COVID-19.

The DNA of the CDR3 is TGCGCCAGCATGGGACTAGTAAACACCGGGGAGCTGTTTTTT. Amino acids: CASMGLVNTGELFF. The chain employs TRBV5-1 and TRBJ2-2; 8 positions agree with TRBD2. CDR1 and CDR2 from the germline V gene are SGHRS and YFSETQ. CDR3 size: 14 residues. J lost 2 bases, V lost 6 bases, and 3 bases had no gene match. Full variable domain (outside the CDR3, taken from reference TRBV5-1 and TRBJ2-2): KAGVTQTPRYLIKTRGQQVTLSCSPISGHRSVSWYQQTPGQGLQFLFEYFSETQRNKGNFPGRFSGRQFSNSRSEMNVSTLELGDSALYLCASMGLVNTGELFFGEGSRLTVL.